The clone carrying this T cell receptor beta chain has just one count. What it recognizes is unknown. V was shortened by 2 bases and J by 1 base, with 7 bases between the two germline ends. In germline, CDR1 is SGHVS, CDR2 FQNEAQ. There are 14 residues in the CDR3. This sample stems from a study of cytomegalovirus exposure and HLA in healthy donors. Vbeta (60) and Jbeta (13) primers were used in the PCR. Original processing methods: Among the unique TCR beta chains that a later analysis counted, about 79 million in all, around 11 million were shared. Sequenced by immunoSEQ multiplex PCR; TCRdb stores in-frame clones only, minus some. V and J calls plus clone size are reproduced from that table; the DNA served to infer D and trimming. The sample carries 95,000 to 120,000 clones, over 65% recorded once. Study-wide findings and caveats: A previous analysis found most TCR beta V segments productive roughly 90% or roughly 30% of the time. Association with HLA alleles at 0.05 false discovery rate was found for approximately 18,000 TCR beta sequences in a later analysis.

The receptor comes from a woman between 40 and 55 years old in good health and CMV-seropositive. The specimen sequenced was PBMCs. This chain links TRBV7-8 with TRBJ2-3, with D perhaps matching TRBD2 (5 bases). The CDR3 coding sequence is TGTGCCAGCAGCTTAAGCGGTCGCACAGATACGCAGTATTTT. This codes for CASSLSGRTDTQYF.